This paragraph reports one TCR beta chain. The sample comes from a study of patients and donors after allogeneic stem cell transplantation. Germline assignment: CDR1 MNHEY and CDR2 SVGAGI. Losses at the gene ends were 0 bases for V and 5 bases for J; bases not matched to a gene: 9. This CDR3 has 17 residues. TCRdb reprocessed the RT-PCR reads via MiXCR and lists one record per CDR3 protein. The data contain 200,000 to 250,000 distinct CDR3 sequences, 14% of them singletons. The specimen sequenced was blood, either unsorted or a sorted T cell fraction (not recorded which). The genes are TRBV6-5 and TRBJ1-1; 10 nucleotides agree with TRBD1. This receptor was obtained from a human donor who was either an allogeneic HSCT recipient or a stem cell or donor lymphocyte infusion donor (not recorded which). It is not recorded whose cells these are; they may come from a transplant donor. This chain's CDR3 is CASSYSGTGEVRTEAFF. The CDR3 coding sequence is TGTGCCAGCAGTTACTCCGGGACAGGGGAAGTAAGAACTGAAGCTTTCTTT.